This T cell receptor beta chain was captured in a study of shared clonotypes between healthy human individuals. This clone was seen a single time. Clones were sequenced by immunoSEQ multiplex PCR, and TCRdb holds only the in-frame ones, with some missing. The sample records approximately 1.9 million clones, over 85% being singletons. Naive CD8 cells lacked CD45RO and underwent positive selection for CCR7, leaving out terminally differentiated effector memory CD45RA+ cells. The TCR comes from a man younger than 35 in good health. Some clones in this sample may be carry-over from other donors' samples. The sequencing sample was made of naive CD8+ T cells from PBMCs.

The CDR3: CASSKSGGPGEQFF. The CDR3 DNA is TGTGCCAGCAGCAAGTCGGGAGGGCCAGGTGAGCAGTTCTTC. The J gene is TRBJ2-1, the V gene TRBV9; 8 bases are shared with TRBD2. This CDR3 comprises 14 residues. With 4 bases clipped from V and 9 bases from J, the junction kept 9 bases outside the gene matches. The germline V gene has CDR1 SGDLS and CDR2 YYNGEE.